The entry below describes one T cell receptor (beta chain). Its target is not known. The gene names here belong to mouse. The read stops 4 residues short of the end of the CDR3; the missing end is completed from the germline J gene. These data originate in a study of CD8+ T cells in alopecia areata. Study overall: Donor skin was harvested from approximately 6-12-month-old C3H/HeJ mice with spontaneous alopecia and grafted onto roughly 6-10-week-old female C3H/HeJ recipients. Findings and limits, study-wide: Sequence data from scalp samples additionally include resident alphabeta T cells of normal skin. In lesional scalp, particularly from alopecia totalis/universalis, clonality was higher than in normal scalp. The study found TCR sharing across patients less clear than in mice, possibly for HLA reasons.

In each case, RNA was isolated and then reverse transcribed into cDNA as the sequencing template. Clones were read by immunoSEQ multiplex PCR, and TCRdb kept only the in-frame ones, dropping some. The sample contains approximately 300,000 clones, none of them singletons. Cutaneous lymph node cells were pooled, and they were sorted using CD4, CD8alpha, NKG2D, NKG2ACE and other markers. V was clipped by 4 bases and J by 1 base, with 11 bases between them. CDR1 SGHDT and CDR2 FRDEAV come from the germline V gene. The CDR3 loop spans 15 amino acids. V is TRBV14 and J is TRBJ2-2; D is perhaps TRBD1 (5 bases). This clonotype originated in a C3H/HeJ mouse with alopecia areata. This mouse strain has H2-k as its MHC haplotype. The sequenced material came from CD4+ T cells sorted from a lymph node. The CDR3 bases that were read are TGTGCCAGCAGTGCCCCGCAGGGAAACACCGGG. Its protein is CASSAPQGNTG. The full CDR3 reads CASSAPQGNTGQLYF.